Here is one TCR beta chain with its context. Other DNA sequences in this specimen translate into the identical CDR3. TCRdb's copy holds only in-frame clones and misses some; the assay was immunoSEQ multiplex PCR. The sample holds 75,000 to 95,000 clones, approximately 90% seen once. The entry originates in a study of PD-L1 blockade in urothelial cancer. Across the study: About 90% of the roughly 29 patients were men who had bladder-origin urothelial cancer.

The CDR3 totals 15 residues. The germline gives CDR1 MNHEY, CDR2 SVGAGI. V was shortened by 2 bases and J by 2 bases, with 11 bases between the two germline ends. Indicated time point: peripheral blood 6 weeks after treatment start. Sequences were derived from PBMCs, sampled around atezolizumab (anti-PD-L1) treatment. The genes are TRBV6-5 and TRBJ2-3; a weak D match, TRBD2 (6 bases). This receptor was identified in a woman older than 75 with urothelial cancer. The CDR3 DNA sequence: TGTGCCAGCAGTTACAGCGGGTCCTACACAGATACGCAGTATTTT. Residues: CASSYSGSYTDTQYF.